This passage covers 16 T cell receptor beta chains from one sample sequenced in a study of shared T cell receptors in the human thymus. TCRdb's copy holds only in-frame clones and misses some; the assay was immunoSEQ multiplex PCR. The data show approximately 490,000 clones, approximately 80% seen once. The same specimen was also included in a second study, on human thymus T cells.

The sample taken for sequencing was thymocytes. The receptor source for this set is a boy under two years old with a congenital heart defect.

V is TRBV6-4 and J is TRBJ2-3, with 7 positions matching TRBD2. With V trimmed by 0 bases and J by 1 base, 4 bases remained unmatched. CDR1 MRHNA and CDR2 SNTAGT come from the germline V gene. This CDR3 contains 16 residues. The CDR3: CASSDSGGSGTDTQYF. In DNA form, the CDR3 reads TGTGCCAGCAGTGACTCGGGCGGGAGTGGCACAGATACGCAGTATTTT.

The rearrangement uses TRBV9 and TRBJ1-1; D is ambiguous. V dropped 4 bases and J dropped 6 bases, with 10 bases sitting between them. The CDR3 extends over 12 amino acids. Germline loops: CDR1 SGDLS, CDR2 YYNGEE. CDR3 sequence: CASSQPRAEAFF. For the CDR3, the DNA is TGTGCCAGCAGCCAGCCCCGGGCTGAAGCTTTCTTT.

The chain combines TRBV6-4 with TRBJ2-3; a possible D gene is TRBD2 (6 bases). V lost 6 bases to trimming and J lost 3 bases, with 19 bases between them. The CDR3 loop spans 16 amino acids. Germline assignment: CDR1 MRHNA and CDR2 SNTAGT. In nucleotides, the CDR3 is TGTGCCAGCAGCGGAGGGCCCCGGGACGGAACAGATACGCAGTATTTT. Its translation: CASSGGPRDGTDTQYF.

The chain recombines TRBV5-1 with TRBJ1-1, with no clear D. V lost 4 bases to trimming and J lost 4 bases, with 14 bases between them. This CDR3 is 14 amino acids long. The germline CDR1 and CDR2 sequences are SGHRS and YFSETQ. CDR3 sequence (DNA): TGCGCCAGCAGCCCCTCCCCCAGGCCCACTGAAGCTTTCTTT. Its protein product is CASSPSPRPTEAFF.

CDR3 nucleotides: TGCGCCAGCAGCCACCACGGACAGGATTCCTACGAGCAGTACTTC. Its protein product is CASSHHGQDSYEQYF. The chain is built from TRBV4-3 and TRBJ2-7; TRBD1 aligns across 7 bases. This CDR3 spans 15 amino acids. Germline V gives CDR1 LGHNA, CDR2 YSLEER. Trimming removed 3 bases from V and 1 base from J; junction bases left unmatched: 6.

As DNA, the CDR3 is TGTGCCAGCTCACCCCGACTTGACAGGGACTACACCGGGGAGCTGTTTTTT. This translates into CASSPRLDRDYTGELFF. The rearrangement uses TRBV18 and TRBJ2-2; weak D call: TRBD1 (7 bases). The germline CDR1 and CDR2 sequences are KGHSH and LQKENI. Trimming removed 3 bases from V and 3 bases from J, with 17 bases in between. The CDR3 has 17 amino acids.

The chain couples TRBV14 to TRBJ2-7, with TRBD2 matching 11 bases. CDR1 is SGHDN, CDR2 FVKESK, per germline. The CDR3 runs to 16 residues. With V trimmed by 3 bases and J by 2 bases, 6 bases remained unmatched. CDR3 nucleotides: TGTGCCAGCAGCCAGGGGTTGACTAGCGGGACCTACGAGCAGTACTTC. Its protein is CASSQGLTSGTYEQYF.

The V call is TRBV6-6, the J call TRBJ2-3; D is unresolved. This CDR3 is built from 13 residues. Germline values: CDR1 MNHNY, CDR2 SVGAGI (reference sequence). V was pared by 2 bases and J by 2 bases, with 5 bases between. The DNA of the CDR3 is TGTGCCAGCAGTTACAACTCCACAGATACGCAGTATTTT. It specifies CASSYNSTDTQYF.

The rearrangement uses TRBV7-8 and TRBJ2-5; 10 bases line up with TRBD2. Germline V gene data show CDR1 as SGHVS and CDR2 as FQNEAQ. The CDR3 spans 18 residues. The V gene end was trimmed by 0 bases and the J gene end by 3 bases; junction bases not matched to a gene: 10. CDR3 DNA: TGTGCCAGCAGCTTAGCGCCGTCTCTAGCGGGAGCTGAAGAGACCCAGTACTTC. It specifies CASSLAPSLAGAEETQYF.

This sequence joins TRBV7-9 and TRBJ2-1; D may be TRBD2 (5 bases). This CDR3 comprises 12 residues. The V end lost 6 bases, the J end lost 7 bases, and 10 bases lay between the germline ends. Germline CDR1 reads SEHNR; CDR2 reads FQNEAQ (reference sequence). The CDR3 loop reads CASSKPGNEQFF. CDR3 bases: TGTGCCAGCAGTAAACCGGGGAATGAGCAGTTCTTC.

The chain couples TRBV14 to TRBJ1-2, with D possibly being TRBD1 (5 bases). V was trimmed by 0 bases and J by 4 bases, leaving 6 bases between them. The CDR3 extends over 13 amino acids. Germline V gene data show CDR1 as SGHDN and CDR2 as FVKESK. DNA for the CDR3: TGTGCCAGCAGCCAAGACCAGGGCTATGGCTACACCTTC. Translating gives CASSQDQGYGYTF.

With regard to this clone: Other DNA variants within this sample encode the same CDR3. The genes are TRBV28 and TRBJ2-3; the match to TRBD2 covers 7 bases. This CDR3 region has 15 residues. The ends lost 2 bases at V and 1 base at J; junction bases unmatched: 3. Per germline, CDR1 MDHEN and CDR2 SYDVKM. The CDR3 protein is CASSLGLAGTDTQYF. The CDR3 DNA sequence: TGTGCCAGCAGTTTAGGCCTAGCGGGCACAGATACGCAGTATTTT.

The genes are TRBV6-5 and TRBJ2-7; D remains unclear. The CDR3 consists of 16 residues. Germline CDR1 MNHEY, CDR2 SVGAGI. V was cut by 0 bases and J by 0 bases, with 12 bases left in between. The CDR3 here is CASSYSSVSSSYEQYF. In DNA form, the CDR3 reads TGTGCCAGCAGTTACTCATCAGTTTCAAGCTCCTACGAGCAGTACTTC.

The chain employs TRBV30 and TRBJ2-1, with 11 bases that match TRBD2. Trimming at V came to 2 bases and at J to 9 bases, leaving 9 bases not matched to a gene. The V gene's germline CDR1 is GTSNPN and CDR2 SVGIG (reference sequence). The CDR3 is made up of 15 amino acids. The CDR3 here is CAWSKELAGVGEQFF. In DNA, the CDR3 is TGTGCCTGGAGTAAAGAACTAGCGGGAGTTGGTGAGCAGTTCTTC.

The chain carries TRBV14 and TRBJ2-1, with a tentative D call TRBD1 (5 bases). Trimming cost V 8 bases and J 4 bases, with 18 bases left between them. Per germline, CDR1 SGHDN and CDR2 FVKESK. The CDR3 is 15 residues long. The CDR3 sequence: CASAYGAQLYNEQFF. The CDR3 DNA reads TGTGCCAGCGCCTATGGGGCCCAGTTATACAATGAGCAGTTCTTC.

The V call is TRBV7-9, the J call TRBJ2-7, with 8 bases fitting TRBD2. This CDR3 is 17 amino acids long. V trimming: 3 bases; J trimming: 0 bases; junction bases outside the gene matches: 10. CDR1 SEHNR and CDR2 FQNEAQ come from the germline V gene (reference sequence). This CDR3 is CASSFRPSGSSSYEQYF. Written as DNA, the CDR3 is TGTGCCAGCAGCTTTAGACCTAGCGGGTCTAGCTCCTACGAGCAGTACTTC.